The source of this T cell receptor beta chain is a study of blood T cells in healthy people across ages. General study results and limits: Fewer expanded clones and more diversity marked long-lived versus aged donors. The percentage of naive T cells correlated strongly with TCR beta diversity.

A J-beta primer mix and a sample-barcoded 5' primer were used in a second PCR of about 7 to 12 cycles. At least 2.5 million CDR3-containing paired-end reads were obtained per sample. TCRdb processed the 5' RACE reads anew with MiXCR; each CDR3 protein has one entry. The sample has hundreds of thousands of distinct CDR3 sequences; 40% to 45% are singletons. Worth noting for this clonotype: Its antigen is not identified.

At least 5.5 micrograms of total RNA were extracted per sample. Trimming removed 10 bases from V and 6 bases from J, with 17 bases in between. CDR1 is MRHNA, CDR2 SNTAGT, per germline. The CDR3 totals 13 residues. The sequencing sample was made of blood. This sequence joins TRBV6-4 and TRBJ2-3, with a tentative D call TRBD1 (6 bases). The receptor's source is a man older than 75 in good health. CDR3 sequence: CATSRSQGDTQYF. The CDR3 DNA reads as TGTGCCACCTCCCGATCTCAGGGGGATACGCAGTATTTT.